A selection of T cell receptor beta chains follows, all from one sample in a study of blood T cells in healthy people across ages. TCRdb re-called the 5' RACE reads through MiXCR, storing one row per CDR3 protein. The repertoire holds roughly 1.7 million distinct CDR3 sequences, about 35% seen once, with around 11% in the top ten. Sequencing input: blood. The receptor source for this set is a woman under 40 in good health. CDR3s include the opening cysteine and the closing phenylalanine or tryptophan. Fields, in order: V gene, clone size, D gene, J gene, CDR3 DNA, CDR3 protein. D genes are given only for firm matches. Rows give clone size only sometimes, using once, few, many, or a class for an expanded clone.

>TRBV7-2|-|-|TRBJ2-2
TGTGCCAGCAGCTTGAGGAAACGGGAGAGTTTAACCGGGGAGCTGTTTTTT
CASSLRKRESLTGELFF
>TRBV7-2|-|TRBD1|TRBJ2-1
TGTGCCAGCAGCTTCGGACAGGGGGGTGGGAATGAGCAGTTCTTC
CASSFGQGGGNEQFF
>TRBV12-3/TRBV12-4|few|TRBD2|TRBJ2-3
TGTGCCACCACTGATCGGGGGAGGGGTCCCGATACGCAGTATTTT
CATTDRGRGPDTQYF
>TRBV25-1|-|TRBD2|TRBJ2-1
TGTGCCAGCAGTGTGACGACTAGCGGGAACTTTATCGATGAGCAGTTCTTC
CASSVTTSGNFIDEQFF
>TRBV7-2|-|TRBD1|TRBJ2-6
TGTGCCAGCGGCACGACTGGACAGGGGTTCTCTGGGGCCAACGTCCTGACTTTC
CASGTTGQGFSGANVLTF
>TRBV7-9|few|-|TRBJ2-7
TGTGCCAGCAGCTTAGATCTCGGGGATCCCTACGAGCAGTACTTC
CASSLDLGDPYEQYF
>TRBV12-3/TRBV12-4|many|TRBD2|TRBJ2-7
TGTGCCAGCAGTTCTAGCGGGAGCTCCTACGAGCAGTACTTC
CASSSSGSSYEQYF
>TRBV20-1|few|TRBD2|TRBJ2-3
TGCAGTGCTGCCTCCGCCCTAGCGGGTGATACAGATACGCAGTATTTT
CSAASALAGDTDTQYF
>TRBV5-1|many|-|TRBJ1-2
TGCGCCAGCAGCCCATCGGGCCGACGGAACTATGGCTACACCTTC
CASSPSGRRNYGYTF
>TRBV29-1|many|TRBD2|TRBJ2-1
TGCAGCGCCCGGGGGACTAGCGGGGGAAATGAGCAGTTCTTC
CSARGTSGGNEQFF
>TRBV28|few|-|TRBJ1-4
TGTGCCAGCAGTCCCCGGGACGAAGGTGAAAAACTGTTTTTT
CASSPRDEGEKLFF
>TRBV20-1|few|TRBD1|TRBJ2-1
TGCAGTGCCGAAGATCCCCGGACAGGGGTGCTCAATGAGCAGTTCTTC
CSAEDPRTGVLNEQFF
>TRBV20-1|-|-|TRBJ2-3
TGCAGTGCTGACGCAGGCGGGTCCGCAGATACGCAGTATTTT
CSADAGGSADTQYF
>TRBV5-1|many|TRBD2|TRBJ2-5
TGCGCCAGCAAGGGGAGCGGGAGCCTCTCGAAAGAGACCCAGTACTTC
CASKGSGSLSKETQYF
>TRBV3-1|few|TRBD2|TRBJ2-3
TGTGCCAGCAGCCCCCCGGGTGGACTAGCGGTGGCGGGAGATACGCAGTATTTT
CASSPPGGLAVAGDTQYF
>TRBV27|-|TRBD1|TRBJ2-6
TGTGCCAGCAGTTTAGACAGGGCTTCAGGGGCCAACGTCCTGACTTTC
CASSLDRASGANVLTF
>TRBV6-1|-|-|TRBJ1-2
TGTGCCAGCATCGGACAGACTTATGGCTACACCTTC
CASIGQTYGYTF
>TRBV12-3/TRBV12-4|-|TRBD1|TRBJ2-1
TGTGCCAGCAGCGCTACAGGGACAGGGCATCGAAATGAGCAGTTCTTC
CASSATGTGHRNEQFF